This T cell receptor (beta chain) was retrieved from a study of OX40 agonist ivuxolimab in advanced cancers. Study findings and constraints: Certain nonresponders additionally had low normalized T-cell clonal expansion.

V dropped 0 bases and J dropped 4 bases, with 18 bases sitting between them. CDR3 size: 17 residues. The germline V gene has CDR1 LGHNA and CDR2 YNFKEQ. TCRdb's table, derived via immunoSEQ multiplex PCR, lists solely in-frame clones and lacks some. In the table there are over 75,000 clones, 90% to 95% of which are singletons. Worth noting for this clone: Antigen: not known.

This specimen consisted of CD4+ or CD8+ T cells sorted from blood, obtained in a trial of the OX40 agonist ivuxolimab. The source is an adult with an advanced solid tumor such as melanoma, head and neck, liver or kidney cancer. V usage is TRBV4-2 and J usage is TRBJ2-5; D gene uncertain. CDR3 DNA: TGTGCCAGCAGCCAAGATGAGATGTGGGCAGGCGGAGAGACCCAGTACTTC. Its protein is CASSQDEMWAGGETQYF.